This TCR beta chain was recorded in a study of cytomegalovirus exposure and HLA in healthy donors. Findings of the study overall: Apparent HLA restriction characterized most CMV-associated TCR beta chains in a later analysis.

PCR was performed using 60 Vbeta and 13 Jbeta primers. Assay used: immunoSEQ multiplex PCR; TCRdb lists only in-frame clones, some missing. The sample has roughly 48,000 clones, 55% to 75% seen once. Germline loops: CDR1 SGHTA, CDR2 FQGTGA. The V end lost 4 bases, the J end lost 2 bases, and 9 bases lay between the germline ends. The CDR3 contains 13 residues. Regarding this clone: Its target is not known.

Sequencing input: PBMCs. V is TRBV7-3 and J is TRBJ2-7; D gene unclear. This clonotype originated in a woman aged 25 to 39 in good health and CMV-seronegative. CDR3 in amino acids: CASSSGAPYEQYF. The CDR3 region has the DNA TGTGCCAGCAGCTCAGGTGCCCCCTACGAGCAGTACTTC.